This TCR beta chain was sequenced in a study of tumor and adjacent non-tumor tissue in lung cancer. CDR1 SGHKS and CDR2 YYEKEE come from the germline V gene (reference sequence). This CDR3 has 13 residues. Turning to this clonotype: Germline is not matched at one junction end, which may reflect a read error.

RNA was extracted from bulk tissue without any cell sorting. More than 3 cm separated this lung sample from the edge of the tumor. The library came from three nested PCR rounds adapted from ARM-PCR protocols. TCRdb used MiXCR to reprocess the multiplex PCR reads, holding one entry per CDR3 protein. Of tens of thousands of distinct CDR3 sequences listed, approximately 71% are singletons. The J gene is TRBJ2-5, the V gene TRBV5-5, with 10 bases aligning to TRBD1. The receptor was derived from a woman in her fifties or sixties with non-small cell lung cancer. Sequencing was done on a sample of distant non-tumor lung tissue. CDR3 sequence (DNA): TGTGCTAGCAGCGGGACAGGGGCAGAGATCCAGTACTTC. Protein: CASSGTGAEIQYF.